These 13 T cell receptor beta chains originate from one sample sequenced in a study of T cell repertoires in cytomegalovirus infection. TCRdb itself ran the reads through MiXCR, one entry per CDR3 protein. The table shows about 400,000 distinct CDR3 sequences, with 15% to 20% occurring only once. Material: PBMCs. The source is a human donor in good health (CMV status not recorded). Some clones in this sample may be carry-over from other donors' samples.

This clonotype has at least ten counts. The gene calls are TRBV12-3 or TRBV12-4 and TRBJ1-4; D gene unclear. Trimming took 6 bases from V and 1 from J, leaving 9 bases between them. The CDR3 length is 14 residues. CDR3 residues: CASRSEGTNEKLFF. In nucleotides, the CDR3 is TGTGCCAGCAGGTCGGAGGGAACTAATGAAAAACTGTTTTTT.

Ten or more counts support this clonotype. This chain joins TRBV4-1 and TRBJ1-5, with a tentative D call TRBD1 (6 bases). CDR3 size: 16 residues. The germline V gene has CDR1 MGHRA and CDR2 YSYEKL. The V end was cut by 0 bases, the J end by 7 bases, with 16 bases between. The CDR3: CASSQDHTGNGQPQHF. The DNA for the CDR3 is TGCGCCAGCAGCCAAGATCACACAGGGAATGGGCAGCCCCAGCATTTT.

This clonotype occurred a few times. This rearrangement joins TRBV19 to TRBJ2-2; the match to TRBD2 covers 14 bases. Per germline, CDR1 LNHDA and CDR2 SQIVND (reference sequence). This CDR3 contains 16 residues. V trimming: 7 bases; J trimming: 3 bases; junction bases outside the gene matches: 4. The CDR3 spells CASTSGLAGDTGELFF. In nucleotides, the CDR3 is TGTGCCAGTACCTCGGGACTAGCGGGGGACACCGGGGAGCTGTTTTTT.

The V and J genes are TRBV27 and TRBJ2-5; 10 bases are shared with TRBD2. The V gene's germline CDR1 is MNHEY and CDR2 SMNVEV (reference sequence). Trimming at V came to 2 bases and at J to 3 bases, leaving 3 bases not matched to a gene. CDR3 length: 15 residues. CDR3 protein: CASSLLTSGKETQYF. The CDR3 bases are TGTGCCAGCAGTTTACTAACTAGCGGGAAAGAGACCCAGTACTTC.

The J gene is TRBJ2-3, the V gene TRBV23-1; D perhaps matches TRBD1 (7 bases). TRBV23-1 is annotated as an ORF whose role is uncertain. Deletions cut 8 bases from V and 0 bases from J, with 18 bases between. The length of the CDR3 is 16 residues. This CDR3 is CASGARQGGSTDTQYF. Written as DNA, the CDR3 is TGCGCCAGCGGAGCACGACAGGGAGGTAGCACAGATACGCAGTATTTT.

Only a few counts were recorded for this clonotype. V usage is TRBV20-1 and J usage is TRBJ1-4; 11 nucleotides align to TRBD1. Germline V gene lookup returns CDR1 DFQATT and CDR2 SNEGSKA (reference sequence). The CDR3 totals 13 residues. V shed 6 bases, J shed 8 bases, and the junction held 5 bases outside the gene matches. CDR3 coding DNA: TGCAGTGCCGCCGGGACAGGGGGAGAAAAACTGTTTTTT. It translates to CSAAGTGGEKLFF.

This clonotype was detected only a few times. J is TRBJ2-1 and V is TRBV20-1, with TRBD2 matching over 10 bases. This CDR3 is 18 amino acids long. Trimming took 6 bases from V and 1 from J; bases not matched to a gene: 15. Germline lookup yields CDR1 DFQATT and CDR2 SNEGSKA (reference sequence). CDR3 coding DNA: TGCAGTGCCCTCCCCCGGCTAGCGGGAGTAGGATCCTACAATGAGCAGTTCTTC. Translating it yields CSALPRLAGVGSYNEQFF.

This chain connects TRBV5-5 to TRBJ1-2; the D is unclear. Germline-derived CDR1 and CDR2 are SGHKS and YYEKEE (reference sequence). Trimming removed 0 bases from V and 5 bases from J, with 11 bases in between. The CDR3 extends over 14 amino acids. The chain's CDR3 is CASSLDGSTYGYTF. The CDR3 DNA is TGTGCCAGCAGCTTGGATGGCAGCACTTATGGCTACACCTTC.

The chain joins TRBV28 to TRBJ2-1, with 10 bases identical to TRBD2. Trimming at V came to 11 bases and at J to 6 bases, leaving 10 bases not matched to a gene. Germline V lookup: CDR1 MDHEN, CDR2 SYDVKM. CDR3 length equals 14 residues. CDR3 loop: CAGSLAGEPNEQFF. The DNA of the CDR3 is TGTGCCGGGTCGCTAGCGGGGGAGCCCAATGAGCAGTTCTTC.

In this sample, this clonotype turned up many times. This sequence joins TRBV7-9 and TRBJ1-3; 7 positions match TRBD1. This CDR3 has 14 residues. Germline CDR1 SEHNR, CDR2 FQNEAQ (reference sequence). V trimming: 4 bases; J trimming: 3 bases; junction bases outside the gene matches: 3. As DNA, the CDR3 is TGTGCCAGCAGCTCAAACAGGGGTGGAAACACCATATATTTT. Its translation is CASSSNRGGNTIYF.

The CDR3 reads CASSSGLAGVWTGELFF. The CDR3, as DNA: TGTGCCAGCAGCTCGGGACTAGCGGGAGTGTGGACCGGGGAGCTGTTTTTT. This chain joins TRBV7-2 and TRBJ2-2, with 14 bases fitting TRBD2. CDR1 is SGHTA, CDR2 FQGNSA, per germline. V shed 4 bases, J shed 5 bases, and the junction held 6 bases outside the gene matches. The CDR3 contains 17 residues.

This clonotype was counted once. The chain employs TRBV29-1 and TRBJ2-2; TRBD2 matches at 7 bases. V gave up 7 bases and J gave up 0 bases; unmatched junction bases: 8. The germline gives CDR1 SQVTM, CDR2 ANQGSEA. The CDR3 contains 15 residues. Here the CDR3 reads CSASRGDSNTGELFF. CDR3 nucleotide sequence: TGCAGCGCATCCCGGGGGGACTCGAACACCGGGGAGCTGTTTTTT.

This clonotype was seen ten or more times. V usage is TRBV7-2 and J usage is TRBJ2-3; D perhaps matches TRBD2 (7 bases). V was clipped by 2 bases and J by 2 bases, with 14 bases between them. The CDR3 spans 16 residues. Germline-derived CDR1 and CDR2 are SGHTA and FQGNSA. The CDR3 nucleotides read TGTGCCAGCAGCTTATTCCGGGGGGCCAACACAGATACGCAGTATTTT. Translating it yields CASSLFRGANTDTQYF.